The next 7 T cell receptor beta chains were all read from a single sample in a study of blood T cell repertoires in COVID-19. Measured with immunoSEQ multiplex PCR; TCRdb has only the in-frame clones, and not every one. The profile shows about 190,000 clones, about 83% of them singletons. Specimen: peripheral blood. Receptors originate from a man between 50 and 59 years old with active or convalescent COVID-19.

The chain carries TRBV4-1 and TRBJ1-5, with D tentatively TRBD1 (5 bases). Trimming left V 4 bases short and J 7 bases short, with 11 bases between. CDR3 length: 13 residues. In germline, CDR1 is MGHRA, CDR2 YSYEKL. The CDR3 sequence: CASSRQGYQPQHF. The CDR3 bases are TGCGCCAGCAGCCGGCAGGGTTACCAGCCCCAGCATTTT.

The rearrangement uses TRBV19 and TRBJ1-4, with D possibly TRBD1 on 5 matching bases. The CDR3 contains 14 residues. Germline V gene lookup returns CDR1 LNHDA and CDR2 SQIVND (reference sequence). Trimming left V 6 bases short and J 3 bases short, with 11 bases between. DNA for the CDR3: TGTGCCAGTAGCGGGGGTAACCCTAATGAAAAACTGTTTTTT. Encoded protein: CASSGGNPNEKLFF.

The V and J genes are TRBV5-6 and TRBJ1-1; D is unresolved. The CDR3 sequence is 13 residues long. V was pared by 3 bases and J by 4 bases, with 10 bases between. Per germline, CDR1 SGHDT and CDR2 YYEEEE. The CDR3 protein is CASSWGGSTEAFF. In DNA, the CDR3 is TGTGCCAGCAGCTGGGGTGGGAGCACTGAAGCTTTCTTT.

There are a few counts of this clone. This chain links TRBV28 with TRBJ1-4; D remains ambiguous. The germline V gene encodes CDR1 MDHEN and CDR2 SYDVKM. The V and J ends lost 8 bases and 5 bases respectively, with 27 bases between them. The CDR3 is 18 amino acids. The chain's CDR3 is CASYPLDLWKRGNEKLFF. The CDR3 DNA follows: TGTGCCAGCTATCCCCTAGACCTCTGGAAAAGAGGAAATGAAAAACTGTTTTTT.

This clone was seen just once. The J gene is TRBJ2-1, the V gene TRBV2, with a possible D match to TRBD1 (6 bases). V was cut by 7 bases and J by 4 bases, with 11 bases left in between. CDR3 length equals 13 residues. Looked up from germline, CDR1 is SNHLY and CDR2 is FYNNEI. This CDR3 reads CASTTRGYNEQFF. In nucleotides, the CDR3 is TGTGCCAGCACTACCAGGGGATACAATGAGCAGTTCTTC.

The V gene is TRBV6-1, the J gene TRBJ2-7, with D hard to call. The germline V gene has CDR1 MNHNS and CDR2 SASEGT. Trimming took 1 base from V and 4 from J, leaving 11 bases between them. The CDR3 sequence is 14 residues long. The CDR3 region is CASSEGGDAYEQYF. In DNA form, the CDR3 reads TGTGCCAGCAGTGAAGGAGGTGATGCTTACGAGCAGTACTTC.

The V call is TRBV15, the J call TRBJ1-4; tentative D call: TRBD1 (5 bases). Trimming removed 0 bases from V and 5 bases from J, with 10 bases in between. This CDR3 is built from 15 residues. Germline V CDR1 and CDR2: LNHNV, YYDKDF (reference sequence). As DNA, the CDR3 is TGTGCCACCAGCAGAGACAGGGCAGAGAATGAAAAACTGTTTTTT. Protein sequence: CATSRDRAENEKLFF.